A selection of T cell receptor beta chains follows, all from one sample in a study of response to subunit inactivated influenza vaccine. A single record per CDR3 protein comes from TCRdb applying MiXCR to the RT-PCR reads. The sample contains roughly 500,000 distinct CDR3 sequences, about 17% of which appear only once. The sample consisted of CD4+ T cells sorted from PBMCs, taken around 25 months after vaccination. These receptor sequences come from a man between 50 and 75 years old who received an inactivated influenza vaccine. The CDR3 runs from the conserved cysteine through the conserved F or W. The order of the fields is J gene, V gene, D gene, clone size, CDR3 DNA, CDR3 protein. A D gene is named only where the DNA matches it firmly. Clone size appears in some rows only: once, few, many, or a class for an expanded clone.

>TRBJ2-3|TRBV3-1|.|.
TGTGCCAGCAGCCAGCTAGGATCTAGTCCAGATACGCAGTATTTT
CASSQLGSSPDTQYF
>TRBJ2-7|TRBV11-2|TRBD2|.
TGTGCCAGCAAAAGACTAGCGGGAGGGGTCTACGAGCAGTACTTC
CASKRLAGGVYEQYF
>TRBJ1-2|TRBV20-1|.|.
TGCAGTGCTCGCGGCTCCACTAACTATGGCTACACCTTC
CSARGSTNYGYTF
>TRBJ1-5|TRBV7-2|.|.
TGTGCCAGCAGCCGTACTAATCAGCCCCAGCATTTT
CASSRTNQPQHF
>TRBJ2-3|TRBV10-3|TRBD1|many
TGTGCCACCCGGGACAGGGGGACTGGAGATACGCAGTATTTT
CATRDRGTGDTQYF
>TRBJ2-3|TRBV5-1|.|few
TGCGCCAGCAGCTTGATGGGACCTAGCACAGATACGCAGTATTTT
CASSLMGPSTDTQYF
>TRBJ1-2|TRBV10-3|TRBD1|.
TGTGCCATCAGCCACGACAGGGAGGCCACCTTC
CAISHDREATF
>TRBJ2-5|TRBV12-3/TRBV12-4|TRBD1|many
TGTGCCAGCAGTTTCGGGACAGGGAGGGAGACCCAGTACTTC
CASSFGTGRETQYF
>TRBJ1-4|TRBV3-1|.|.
TGTGCCAGCAGCCAAATCGGCCAGCTTTCGGAAAAACTGTTTTTT
CASSQIGQLSEKLFF
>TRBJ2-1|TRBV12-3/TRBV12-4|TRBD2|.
TGTGCCAGCAGTATCAGACTAGCGGGACACCACAATGAGCAGTTCTTC
CASSIRLAGHHNEQFF
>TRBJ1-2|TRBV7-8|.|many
TGTGCCAGCAGCTTACATGGGAACTATGGCTACACCTTC
CASSLHGNYGYTF
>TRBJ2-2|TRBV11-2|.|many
TGTGCCAGCAGCTTAGATGGGACCACCGGGGAGCTGTTTTTT
CASSLDGTTGELFF
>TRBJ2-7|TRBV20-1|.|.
TGCAGTGCCGCCGTGGGGGGCAGGGGCTCCTACGAGCAGTACTTC
CSAAVGGRGSYEQYF
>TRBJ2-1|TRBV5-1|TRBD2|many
TGCGCCAGCAGCCCGGGTGGTAGCGGGGGCTACAATGAGCAGTTCTTC
CASSPGGSGGYNEQFF
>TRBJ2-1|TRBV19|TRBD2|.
TGTGCCAGTAGTCACCGGACTAGCGGTTCCTACAATGAGCAGTTCTTC
CASSHRTSGSYNEQFF
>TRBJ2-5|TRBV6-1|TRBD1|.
TGTGCCAGCAGTGAAGACAGGGGGGAGACCCAGTACTTC
CASSEDRGETQYF
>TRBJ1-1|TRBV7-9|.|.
TGTGCCAGCAGCTTAGGGACGCTTATGAACACTGAAGCTTTCTTT
CASSLGTLMNTEAFF
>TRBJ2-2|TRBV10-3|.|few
TGTGCCATCAAGGACCCTGCCGGGGAGCTGTTTTTT
CAIKDPAGELFF
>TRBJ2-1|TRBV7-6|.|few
TGTGCCAGCAGTAGACTCGTCCGGGACAACTCCTACAATGAGCAGTTCTTC
CASSRLVRDNSYNEQFF
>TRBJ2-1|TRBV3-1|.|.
TGTGCCAGCAGCCACCATCCACCGTCTGCGACAAGCTCCTACAATGAGCAGTTCTTC
CASSHHPPSATSSYNEQFF
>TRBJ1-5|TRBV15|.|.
TGTGCCACCAGCAGAGATCTGGGGCGCTACAATCAGCCCCAGCATTTT
CATSRDLGRYNQPQHF
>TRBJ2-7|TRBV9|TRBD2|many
TGTGCCAGCAGCGTAGCTCCTAGCGGGAAGTACGAGCAGTACTTC
CASSVAPSGKYEQYF
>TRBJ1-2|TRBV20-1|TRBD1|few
TGCAGTGCGATCGGACAGGGCGGGGGCTACACCTTC
CSAIGQGGGYTF
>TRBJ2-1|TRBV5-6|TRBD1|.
TGTGCCAGCAGCTCTCTGACAGGGCTCCGGAATGAGCAGTTCTTC
CASSSLTGLRNEQFF
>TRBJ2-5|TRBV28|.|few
TGTGCCAGCAGAGGGACAACCCAAGAGACCCAGTACTTC
CASRGTTQETQYF
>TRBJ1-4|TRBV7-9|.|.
TGTGCCAGCAGCTTATTGGAGGGTATGCTGTTTTTT
CASSLLEGMLFF
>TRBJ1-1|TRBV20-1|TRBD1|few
TGCAGTGCTAGCGGACAGGGGGCCTCATGGGCTGAAGCTTTCTTT
CSASGQGASWAEAFF
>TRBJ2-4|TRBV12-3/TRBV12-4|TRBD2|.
TGTGCCAGCAGTTCCGGGACTAGCGGCGCCAAAAACATTCAGTACTTC
CASSSGTSGAKNIQYF
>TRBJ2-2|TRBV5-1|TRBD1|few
TGCGCCAGCAGCATCGCCGGGACAGGGTTCGGGGAGCTGTTTTTT
CASSIAGTGFGELFF
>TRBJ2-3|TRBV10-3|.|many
TGTGCCATCAGTGAGCCCAGACAGGATTTCACAGATACGCAGTATTTT
CAISEPRQDFTDTQYF
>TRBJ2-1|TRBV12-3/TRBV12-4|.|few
TGTGCCAGCAGAAAGACAGGTTCCAATGAGCAGTTCTTC
CASRKTGSNEQFF
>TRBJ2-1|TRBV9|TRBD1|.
TGTGCCAGTTCCCCGGGACAGATATTAAATGAGCAGTTCTTC
CASSPGQILNEQFF
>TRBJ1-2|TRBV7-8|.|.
TGTGCCAGCAGCTTAGAGGGGGGGCGGCCTTATGGCTACACCTTC
CASSLEGGRPYGYTF
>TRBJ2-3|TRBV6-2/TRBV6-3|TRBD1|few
TGTGCCAGCAGGCCAATGGGACAGGCTTCAAGCACAGATACGCAGTATTTT
CASRPMGQASSTDTQYF
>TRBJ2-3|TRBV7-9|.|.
TGTGCCAGCAGCTTAGATCGAACCCGGCGGAGGGCAGATACGCAGTATTTT
CASSLDRTRRRADTQYF
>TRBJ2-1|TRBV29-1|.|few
TGCAGCGTTGACGAGGGGCAAGACTCCTACAATGAGCAGTTCTTC
CSVDEGQDSYNEQFF
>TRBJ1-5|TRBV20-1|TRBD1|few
TGCAGTGCTAAACAGGGGGGCTCGTATAGCAATCAGCCCCAGCATTTT
CSAKQGGSYSNQPQHF
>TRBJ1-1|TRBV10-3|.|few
TGTGCCATCAGTGAGAGAGACCTGAACACTGAAGCTTTCTTT
CAISERDLNTEAFF
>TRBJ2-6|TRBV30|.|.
TGTGCCTTCTCCAGGGGCGGTGGGGCCAACGTCCTGACTTTC
CAFSRGGGANVLTF
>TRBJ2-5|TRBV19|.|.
TGTGCCAGTAGTATAGCGGGGGCCGGAGGGACCCAGTACTTC
CASSIAGAGGTQYF
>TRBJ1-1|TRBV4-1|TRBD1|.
TGCGCCAGCACTACAGGGGGTGAGGGACCGAGGCTGAACACTGAAGCTTTCTTT
CASTTGGEGPRLNTEAFF
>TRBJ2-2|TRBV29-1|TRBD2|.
TGCAGCGTGGATAGCGGGAGTAGGGGCGGGGAGCTGTTTTTT
CSVDSGSRGGELFF
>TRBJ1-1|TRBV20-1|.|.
TGCAGTGCTAGAGTGGGATCACCCGGGGGAACTGAAGCTTTCTTT
CSARVGSPGGTEAFF
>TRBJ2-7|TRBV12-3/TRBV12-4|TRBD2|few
TGTGCCAGCAGAGAGGGGACTAGCAGCTACGAGCAGTACTTC
CASREGTSSYEQYF
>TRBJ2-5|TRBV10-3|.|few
TGTGCCATCAGTGATCAATACGGGACCCAGTACTTC
CAISDQYGTQYF
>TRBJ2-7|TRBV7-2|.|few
TGTGCCAGCAGCTTAGTCGGTAATCCCTACGAGCAGTACTTC
CASSLVGNPYEQYF
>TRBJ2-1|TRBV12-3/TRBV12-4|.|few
TGTGCCAGCGCTTGGGGGCGGGGGAATAACAATGAGCAGTTCTTC
CASAWGRGNNNEQFF
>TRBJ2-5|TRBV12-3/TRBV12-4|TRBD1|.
TGTGCCAGCACCGCCTCCGGGACAGTGCAGGAGGAGACCCAGTACTTC
CASTASGTVQEETQYF